Detailed here is one T cell receptor (beta chain). Source study methods: Amplifying reference gene primers gave estimates of nucleated cell counts. The table came from immunoSEQ multiplex PCR; TCRdb's copy has only in-frame clones and leaves some out. The DNA gave D and trimming, while V, J and clone size come from that table. The repertoire holds about 200,000 clones, with more than 70% as singletons. The sample originates from a study of blood T cell repertoires in COVID-19. In the study overall: The samples span acute and convalescent COVID-19 from the United States, Italy and Spain. Nucleic acid was either cDNA or gDNA, and it came from T cells, B-cell-depleted T cells, or PBMCs.

In germline, CDR1 is MGHDK, CDR2 SYGVNS. V was clipped by 2 bases and J by 2 bases, with 10 bases between them. The CDR3 loop spans 14 amino acids. The rearrangement links TRBV25-1 to TRBJ2-7; TRBD2 is a possible D gene (6 bases). The TCR sequence derives from a human donor in a cohort sampled during active COVID-19. Source material: peripheral blood. The CDR3 DNA reads TGTGCCAGCAGTGAAGGGACGGGGGCCTACGAGCAGTACTTC. This codes for CASSEGTGAYEQYF.